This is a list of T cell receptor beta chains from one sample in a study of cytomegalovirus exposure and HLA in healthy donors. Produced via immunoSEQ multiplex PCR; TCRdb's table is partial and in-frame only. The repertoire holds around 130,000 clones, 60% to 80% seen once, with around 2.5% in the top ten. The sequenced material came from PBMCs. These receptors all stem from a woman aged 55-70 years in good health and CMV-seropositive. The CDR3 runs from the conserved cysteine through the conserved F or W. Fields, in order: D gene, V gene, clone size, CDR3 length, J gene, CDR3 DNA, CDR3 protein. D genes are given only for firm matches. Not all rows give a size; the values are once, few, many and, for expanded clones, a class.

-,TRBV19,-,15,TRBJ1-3,TGTGCCAGTAGTATATGGAGGGAGTCTGGAAACACCATATATTTT,CASSIWRESGNTIYF
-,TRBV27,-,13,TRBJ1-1,TGTGCCAGCAGTCCCTTCGTTTTTACTGAAGCTTTCTTT,CASSPFVFTEAFF
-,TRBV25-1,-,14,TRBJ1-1,TGTGCCAGCAGTGGATATCTAAGAGCCTCTGAAGCTTTCTTT,CASSGYLRASEAFF
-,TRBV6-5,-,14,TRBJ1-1,TGTGCCAGCAGTTACTCGCGGCAGAACACTGAAGCTTTCTTT,CASSYSRQNTEAFF
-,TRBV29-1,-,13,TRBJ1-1,TGCAGCGTTAACGGGGGGGGGCCCACTGAAGCTTTCTTT,CSVNGGGPTEAFF
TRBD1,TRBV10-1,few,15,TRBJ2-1,TGCGCCAGCAGTGAGTCAGGACAGGGGGCAAGAGAGCAGTTCTTC,CASSESGQGAREQFF
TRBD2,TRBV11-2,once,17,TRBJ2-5,TGTGCCAGCAGCTTCGGGACTAGCGGGGGAAGGAGGGAGACCCAGTACTTC,CASSFGTSGGRRETQYF
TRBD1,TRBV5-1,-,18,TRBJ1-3,TGCGCCAGCAGCGCGGGACCGGGACAGGGGGCGGCTGGAAACACCATATATTTT,CASSAGPGQGAAGNTIYF
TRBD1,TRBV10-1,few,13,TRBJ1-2,TGCGCCAGCAGTGAGAACAGGGGTTATGGCTACACCTTC,CASSENRGYGYTF
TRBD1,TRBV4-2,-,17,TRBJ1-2,TGTGCCAGCAGCGCCGGGACAGGGGGCGAATGGTTCTATGGCTACACCTTC,CASSAGTGGEWFYGYTF
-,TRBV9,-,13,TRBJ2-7,TGTGCCAGCAGCGCACCGGGATTCTACGAGCAGTACTTC,CASSAPGFYEQYF
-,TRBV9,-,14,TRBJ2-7,TGTGCCAGCAGCGTAGCGATAGCGCCCTACGAGCAGTACTTC,CASSVAIAPYEQYF
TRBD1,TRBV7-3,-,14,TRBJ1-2,TGTGCCAGCAGCCACGGGACAGTACAAGGTGGCTACACCTTC,CASSHGTVQGGYTF
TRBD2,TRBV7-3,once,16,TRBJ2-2,TGTGCCAGCAGCTTACAAGCGGGGGGTTCAACCGGGGAGCTGTTTTTT,CASSLQAGGSTGELFF
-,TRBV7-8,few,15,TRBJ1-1,TGTGCCAGCAGCCCCCCGACAGGTTCGTTCACTGAAGCTTTCTTT,CASSPPTGSFTEAFF
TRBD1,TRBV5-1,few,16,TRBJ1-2,TGCGCCAGCAGCGCGGGACAGCCCGGAGTCTCGGATGGCTACACCTTC,CASSAGQPGVSDGYTF
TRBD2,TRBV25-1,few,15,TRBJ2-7,TGTGCCAGCAGTGAAAGAGGCGGGGGGGTCTACGAGCAGTACTTC,CASSERGGGVYEQYF
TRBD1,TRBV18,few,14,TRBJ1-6,TGTGCCAGCTCACCACGGGACAGAGAATCACCCCTCCACTTT,CASSPRDRESPLHF
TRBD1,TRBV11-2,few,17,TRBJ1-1,TGTGCCAGCAGCCCAAAAACAGGGGGACAGACGAACACTGAAGCTTTCTTT,CASSPKTGGQTNTEAFF
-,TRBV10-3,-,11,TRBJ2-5,TGTGCCATCAGTGAGCGGGAGACCCAGTACTTC,CAISERETQYF
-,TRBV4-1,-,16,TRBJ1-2,TGCGCCAGCAGCCAAGCCCCCGGGACACGGGATGATGGCTACACCTTC,CASSQAPGTRDDGYTF
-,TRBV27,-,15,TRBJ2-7,TGTGCCACCACTGTAAAGTCTCCTGACTCCTACGAGCAGTACTTC,CATTVKSPDSYEQYF
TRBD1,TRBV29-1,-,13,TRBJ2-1,TGCAGCTTCCGACAGGGAGCGTACAATGAGCAGTTCTTC,CSFRQGAYNEQFF
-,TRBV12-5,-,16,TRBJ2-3,TGTGCTAGTGGTTGGGATAGCGGCACTAGCACAGATACGCAGTATTTT,CASGWDSGTSTDTQYF
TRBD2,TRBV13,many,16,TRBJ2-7,TGTGCCAGCAGCACCTACGGTAGCGGGATCCCCTACGAGCAGTACTTC,CASSTYGSGIPYEQYF
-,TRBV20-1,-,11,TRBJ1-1,TGCAGTGCTCCTCGGGACTACGAAGCTTTCTTT,CSAPRDYEAFF
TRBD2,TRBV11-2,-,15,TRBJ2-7,TGTGCCAGCAGTAAACCGGGACTAGCGGTGTACGAGCAGTACTTC,CASSKPGLAVYEQYF
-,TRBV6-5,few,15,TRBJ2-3,TGTGCCAGCAGCCCCGGCGGGGAAGGCACAGATACGCAGTATTTT,CASSPGGEGTDTQYF
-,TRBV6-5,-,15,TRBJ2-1,TGTGCCAGCAGGAAAACCCGGGGACTTTACAATGAGCAGTTCTTC,CASRKTRGLYNEQFF
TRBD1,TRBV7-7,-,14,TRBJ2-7,TGTGCTAGCAGCTTGGGGACAGGGAACTACGAGCAGTACTTC,CASSLGTGNYEQYF
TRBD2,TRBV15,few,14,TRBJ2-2,TGTGCCACCAGCAGAGACGCGGGGGCCGGGGAGCTGTTTTTT,CATSRDAGAGELFF
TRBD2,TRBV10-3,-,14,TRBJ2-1,TGTGCCATCAGTGAGACTAGCGGGTTCAATGAGCAGTTCTTC,CAISETSGFNEQFF
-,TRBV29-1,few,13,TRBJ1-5,TGCAGCGTTTCGACAGGACTCAATCAGCCCCAGCATTTT,CSVSTGLNQPQHF
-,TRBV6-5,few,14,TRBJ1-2,TGTGCCAGCAGGCTGACTGGACAGCTTTATGGCTACACCTTC,CASRLTGQLYGYTF
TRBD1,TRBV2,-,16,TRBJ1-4,TGTGCCAGCAGTTACCTTGGACAGGGCCGGGGGGAAAAACTGTTTTTT,CASSYLGQGRGEKLFF
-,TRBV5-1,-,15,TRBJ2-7,TGCGCCAGCAACGTAGAGCTAGCGAGTTCCTACGAGCAGTACTTC,CASNVELASSYEQYF
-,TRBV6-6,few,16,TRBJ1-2,TGTGCCAGCAACACACTCCAACTGACAATTAACTATGGCTACACCTTC,CASNTLQLTINYGYTF
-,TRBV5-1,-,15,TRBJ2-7,TGCGCCAGCAGCCCCCGGGGGTCAGGCTCCTACGAGCAGTACTTC,CASSPRGSGSYEQYF
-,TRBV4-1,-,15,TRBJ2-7,TGCGCCAGCAGCCAAGAGCGGATTAGCTCCTACGAGCAGTACTTC,CASSQERISSYEQYF
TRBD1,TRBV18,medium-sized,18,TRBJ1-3,TGTGCCAGCTCACCAAAGGCCCCGGGACAGGGATCTGGAAACACCATATATTTT,CASSPKAPGQGSGNTIYF
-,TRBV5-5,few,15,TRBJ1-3,TGTGCCAGCAGCTTGGATGGGGCCTCTGGAAACACCATATATTTT,CASSLDGASGNTIYF
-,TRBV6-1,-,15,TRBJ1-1,TGTGCCAGCATACTTTTCCAGGGTAAGAACACTGAAGCTTTCTTT,CASILFQGKNTEAFF
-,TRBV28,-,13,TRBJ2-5,TGTGCCAGCAGTTTCACCGGGGAAGAGACCCAGTACTTC,CASSFTGEETQYF
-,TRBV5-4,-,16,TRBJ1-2,TGTGCCAGCAGCCACCCAGCAGGGTTATGGCGTAGTGGCTACACCTTC,CASSHPAGLWRSGYTF
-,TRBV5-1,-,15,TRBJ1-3,TGCGCCAGCAGCTATGACAGGTCTGCTGGAAACACCATATATTTT,CASSYDRSAGNTIYF
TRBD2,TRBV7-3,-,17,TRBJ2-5,TGTGCCAGCAGCCGGACTAGCGGGGGGGCCGGTTCTGAGACCCAGTACTTC,CASSRTSGGAGSETQYF